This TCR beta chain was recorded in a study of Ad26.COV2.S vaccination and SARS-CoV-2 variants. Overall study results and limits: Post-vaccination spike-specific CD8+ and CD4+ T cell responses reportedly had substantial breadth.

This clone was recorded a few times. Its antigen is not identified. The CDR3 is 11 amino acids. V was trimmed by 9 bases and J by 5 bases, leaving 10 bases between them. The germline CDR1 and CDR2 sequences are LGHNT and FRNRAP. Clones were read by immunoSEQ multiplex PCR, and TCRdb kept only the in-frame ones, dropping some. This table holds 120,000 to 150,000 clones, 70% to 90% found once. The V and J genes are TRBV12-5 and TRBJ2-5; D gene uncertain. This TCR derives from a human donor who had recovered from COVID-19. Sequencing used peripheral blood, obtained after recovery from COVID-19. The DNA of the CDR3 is TGTGCTAGCACTAAAGAGGAGACCCAGTACTTC. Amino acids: CASTKEETQYF.